This T cell receptor beta chain was identified during a study of shared clonotypes between healthy human individuals. Across the whole study: Three plates were used per donor for CD4 naive, three for CD4 memory, two for CD8 naive and one for CD8 memory. Whole-study results and caveats: Compared with clonotypes that all four donors shared, non-shared clonotypes had lower generation probabilities. In the sorted subsets, rarefaction showed sequencing was incomplete despite large depth.

Generated by immunoSEQ multiplex PCR, the TCRdb table keeps only in-frame clones and is missing some. The sample gives hundreds of thousands of clones, 95% to 97% of which show up once; less than 0.12% is in the top ten. Comments on this clone: The antigen is unknown.

The germline V and J ends were trimmed by 3 bases and 6 bases, with 9 bases remaining between them. The CDR3 is made up of 13 amino acids. Germline lookup yields CDR1 MNHEY and CDR2 SMNVEV (reference sequence). Naive CD8 isolation took CD45RO-negative cells positively selected for CCR7 and excluded terminally differentiated effector memory CD45RA+ cells. V and J are TRBV27 and TRBJ2-1; D possibly corresponds to TRBD2 (6 bases). The clonotype originates from a woman in her twenties or thirties in good health. The source material was naive CD8+ T cells sorted from blood. CDR3 sequence reads: CASSFGGGNEQFF. DNA for the CDR3: TGTGCCAGCAGTTTCGGGGGAGGCAATGAGCAGTTCTTC.